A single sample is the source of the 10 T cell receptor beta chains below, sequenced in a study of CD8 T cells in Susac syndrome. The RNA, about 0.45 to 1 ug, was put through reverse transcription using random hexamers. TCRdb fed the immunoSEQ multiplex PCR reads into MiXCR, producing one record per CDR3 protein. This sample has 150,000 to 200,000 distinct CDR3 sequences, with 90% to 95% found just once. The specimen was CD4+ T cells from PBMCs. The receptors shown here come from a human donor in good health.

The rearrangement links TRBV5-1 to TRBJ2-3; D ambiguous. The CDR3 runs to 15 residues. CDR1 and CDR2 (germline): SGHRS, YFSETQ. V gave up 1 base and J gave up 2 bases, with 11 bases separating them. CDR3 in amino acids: CASSLYVGDTDTQYF. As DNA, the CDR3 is TGCGCCAGCAGCTTGTATGTAGGAGACACAGATACGCAGTATTTT. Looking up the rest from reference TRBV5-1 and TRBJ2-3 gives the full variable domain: KAGVTQTPRYLIKTRGQQVTLSCSPISGHRSVSWYQQTPGQGLQFLFEYFSETQRNKGNFPGRFSGRQFSNSRSEMNVSTLELGDSALYLCASSLYVGDTDTQYFGPGTRLTVL.

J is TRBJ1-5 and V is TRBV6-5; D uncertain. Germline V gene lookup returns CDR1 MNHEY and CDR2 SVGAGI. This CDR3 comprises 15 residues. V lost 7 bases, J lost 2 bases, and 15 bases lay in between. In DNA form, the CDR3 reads TGTGCCAGCACCCCAAGAGGGAGAGGCAATCAGCCCCAGCATTTT. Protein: CASTPRGRGNQPQHF.

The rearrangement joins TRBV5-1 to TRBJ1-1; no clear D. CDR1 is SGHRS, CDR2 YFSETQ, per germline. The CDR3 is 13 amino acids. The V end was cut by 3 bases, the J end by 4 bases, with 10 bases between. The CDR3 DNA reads TGCGCCAGCAGCTCGGGAGTAACCACTGAAGCTTTCTTT. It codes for CASSSGVTTEAFF.

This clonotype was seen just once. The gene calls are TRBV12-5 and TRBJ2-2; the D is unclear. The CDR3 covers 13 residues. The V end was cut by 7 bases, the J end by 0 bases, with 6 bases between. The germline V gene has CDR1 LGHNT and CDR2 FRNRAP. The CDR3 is CASEWPNTGELFF. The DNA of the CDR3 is TGTGCTAGTGAGTGGCCGAACACCGGGGAGCTGTTTTTT.

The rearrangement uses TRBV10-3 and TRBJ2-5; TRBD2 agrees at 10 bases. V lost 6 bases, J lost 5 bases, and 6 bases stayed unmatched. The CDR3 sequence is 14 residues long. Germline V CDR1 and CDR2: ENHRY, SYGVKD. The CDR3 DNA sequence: TGTGCCATCAGCGCTAGCGGGAGCAGCGAGACCCAGTACTTC. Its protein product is CAISASGSSETQYF.

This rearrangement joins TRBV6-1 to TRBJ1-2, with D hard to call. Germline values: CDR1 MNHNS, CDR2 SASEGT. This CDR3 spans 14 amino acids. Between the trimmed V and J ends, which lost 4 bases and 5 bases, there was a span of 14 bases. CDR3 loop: CASSVDVRVYGYTF. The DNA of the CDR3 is TGTGCCAGCAGTGTCGATGTAAGGGTGTATGGCTACACCTTC.

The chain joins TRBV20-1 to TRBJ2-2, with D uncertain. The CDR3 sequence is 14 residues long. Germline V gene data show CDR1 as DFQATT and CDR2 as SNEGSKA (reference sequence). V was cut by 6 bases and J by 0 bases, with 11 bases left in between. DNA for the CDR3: TGCAGTGCGACGTCAGACTCGAACACCGGGGAGCTGTTTTTT. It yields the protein CSATSDSNTGELFF.

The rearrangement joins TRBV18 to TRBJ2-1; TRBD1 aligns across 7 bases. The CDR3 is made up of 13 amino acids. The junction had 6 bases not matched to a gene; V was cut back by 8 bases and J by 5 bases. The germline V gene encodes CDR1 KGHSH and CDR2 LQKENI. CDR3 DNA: TGTGCCAGCGCACTGGGACAGCACAATGAGCAGTTCTTC. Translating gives CASALGQHNEQFF.

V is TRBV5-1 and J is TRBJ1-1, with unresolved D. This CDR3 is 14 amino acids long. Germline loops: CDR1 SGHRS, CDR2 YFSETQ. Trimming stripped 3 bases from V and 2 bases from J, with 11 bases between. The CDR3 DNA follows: TGCGCCAGCAGCTCGGAAGGGCCTAACACTGAAGCTTTCTTT. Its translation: CASSSEGPNTEAFF. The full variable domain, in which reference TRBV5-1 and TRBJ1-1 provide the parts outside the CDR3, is KAGVTQTPRYLIKTRGQQVTLSCSPISGHRSVSWYQQTPGQGLQFLFEYFSETQRNKGNFPGRFSGRQFSNSRSEMNVSTLELGDSALYLCASSSEGPNTEAFFGQGTRLTVV.

The DNA of the CDR3 is TGTGCCACCAGTGGAGAATCGGGCATTCAGTACTTC. This sequence encodes CATSGESGIQYF. The chain has TRBV24-1 and TRBJ2-4; D gene unclear. Germline loops: CDR1 KGHDR, CDR2 SFDVKD. The CDR3 covers 12 residues. Trimming pared 5 bases from V and 9 bases from J, leaving 10 bases between.